These 16 T cell receptor beta chains share one sample of origin, sequenced in a study of cytomegalovirus exposure and HLA in healthy donors. 13 Jbeta primers and 60 Vbeta primers were used for the PCR. Data came from immunoSEQ multiplex PCR; TCRdb stores just in-frame clones and leaves some out. The sample lists 140,000 to 150,000 clones; roughly 79% were seen once. Material: PBMCs. These receptors were obtained from a woman aged 55-69 years in good health and CMV-seropositive.

V is TRBV29-1 and J is TRBJ2-1; D might be TRBD2 (7 bases). Trimming took off 6 bases at V and 8 bases at J, with 17 bases between the two ends. CDR1 is SQVTM, CDR2 ANQGSEA, per germline. The CDR3 is made up of 13 amino acids. The chain's CDR3 is CSVKGGSSDEQFF. The DNA for the CDR3 is TGCAGCGTAAAGGGGGGGTCTTCAGATGAGCAGTTCTTC.

The chain recombines TRBV30 with TRBJ1-1; TRBD1 aligns across 7 bases. J was trimmed by 1 base and V by 4 bases; bases with no gene match: 0. The CDR3 is 12 residues long. The germline V gene encodes CDR1 GTSNPN and CDR2 SVGIG (reference sequence). CDR3 sequence: CAWTGGNTEAFF. The DNA of the CDR3 is TGTGCCTGGACAGGGGGGAACACTGAAGCTTTCTTT.

CDR3 coding DNA: TGCAGCGTTCGCTTTAGCGGGAGAGCCTACGAGCAGTACTTC. It is translated as CSVRFSGRAYEQYF. The chain is built from TRBV29-1 and TRBJ2-7; TRBD2 aligns across 9 bases. Germline V gene sequence: CDR1 SQVTM, CDR2 ANQGSEA. The CDR3 length is 14 residues. J gave up 2 bases and V 5 bases, and 7 bases lay outside the gene matches.

A word on this clone: The germline gene is not matched at one end of the junction; a read error may be the cause. The V call is TRBV7-2, the J call TRBJ1-3, with 11 bases aligning to TRBD1. The CDR3 consists of 19 residues. Germline CDR1 and CDR2: SGHTA and FQGNSA. CDR3 residues: CASSVAGQGAHLTGNTIYF. The CDR3 DNA is TGTGCCAGCAGCGTAGCTGGACAGGGGGCGCATCTAACAGGAAACACCATATATTTT.

Concerning this clone: This specimen includes other DNA sequences encoding the same CDR3. The chain links TRBV19 to TRBJ2-6, with TRBD1 matching over 7 bases. The V and J ends lost 4 bases and 4 bases, in that order; junction bases with no gene match: 7. This CDR3 region has 16 residues. The germline V gene has CDR1 LNHDA and CDR2 SQIVND (reference sequence). The DNA for the CDR3 is TGTGCCAGTAGTAAGCGACAGGGAACCGGGGCCAACGTCCTGACTTTC. This encodes CASSKRQGTGANVLTF.

The chain links TRBV6-5 to TRBJ2-5; TRBD1 might be the D (6 bases). V was cut by 5 bases and J by 7 bases, with 17 bases left in between. Germline-derived CDR1 and CDR2 are MNHEY and SVGAGI. The CDR3 is 14 residues long. CDR3 sequence (DNA): TGTGCCAGCAGTCCCCGGACAGTGGTGGGGACCCAGTACTTC. It codes for CASSPRTVVGTQYF.

This clone has more than one count but fewer than ten. This rearrangement joins TRBV6-6 to TRBJ1-5; D call uncertain. V lost 5 bases, J lost 7 bases, and 9 bases lay in between. The CDR3 sequence is 12 residues long. Germline values: CDR1 MNHNY, CDR2 SVGAGI (reference sequence). Here the CDR3 DNA reads TGTGCCAGCAGTCCCCCGAGACAGCCCCAGCATTTT. Residues: CASSPPRQPQHF.

This chain connects TRBV27 to TRBJ2-7; 7 bases are a match to TRBD2. The CDR3 covers 16 residues. The junction had 14 bases not matched to a gene; V was cut back by 4 bases and J by 5 bases. The germline CDR1 and CDR2 sequences are MNHEY and SMNVEV (reference sequence). CDR3 in DNA: TGTGCCAGCAGTTCCCAAGGACTAGATTCGGGAGACGAGCAGTACTTC. It yields the protein CASSSQGLDSGDEQYF.

The CDR3 bases are TGTGCCAGCAGCTTAGATCGGAGTGAGCAGTTCTTC. Its protein is CASSLDRSEQFF. The rearrangement uses TRBV11-2 and TRBJ2-1; D gene uncertain. The CDR3 spans 12 residues. V was trimmed by 0 bases and J by 9 bases, leaving 6 bases between them. Germline V gives CDR1 SGHAT, CDR2 FQNNGV.

The CDR3 loop is CASSYSSGFTEAFF. The DNA of the CDR3 is TGTGCCAGCAGTTACTCCTCAGGGTTTACGGAAGCTTTCTTT. This chain links TRBV6-5 with TRBJ1-1; D perhaps matches TRBD1 (5 bases). V lost 0 bases to trimming and J lost 8 bases, with 13 bases between them. CDR1 and CDR2 from the germline V gene are MNHEY and SVGAGI. The CDR3 has 14 amino acids.

This chain joins TRBV5-1 and TRBJ2-5; possible D gene TRBD1, 7 bases. Trimming cost V 7 bases and J 4 bases, with 17 bases left between them. Germline lookup yields CDR1 SGHRS and CDR2 YFSETQ. The CDR3 totals 14 residues. CDR3 DNA: TGCGCCAGCGGGTCGACAGGGCGGGGAGAGACCCAGTACTTC. It translates to CASGSTGRGETQYF.

The chain joins TRBV27 to TRBJ2-1; 8 nucleotides match TRBD2. CDR1 is MNHEY, CDR2 SMNVEV, per germline (reference sequence). The CDR3 has 14 residues. V lost 7 bases, J lost 5 bases, and 7 bases stayed unmatched. The CDR3 loop reads CASTPGLVDNEQFF. DNA for the CDR3: TGTGCCAGCACCCCGGGACTAGTAGACAATGAGCAGTTCTTC.

The chain joins TRBV30 to TRBJ1-2; 8 bases map to TRBD1. The CDR3 extends over 14 amino acids. Germline loops: CDR1 GTSNPN, CDR2 SVGIG (reference sequence). V lost 0 bases to trimming and J lost 5 bases; unmatched junction nucleotides: 5. CDR3 residues: CAWSVPGGIYGYTF. The CDR3 DNA sequence: TGTGCCTGGAGTGTACCAGGGGGCATATATGGCTACACCTTC.

This sequence joins TRBV11-2 and TRBJ2-7; 9 bases are shared with TRBD1. The CDR3 runs to 16 residues. The junction had 10 bases not matched to a gene; V was cut back by 5 bases and J by 2 bases. Germline V gene sequence: CDR1 SGHAT, CDR2 FQNNGV. DNA for the CDR3: TGTGCCAGCAGCGGGATCGTGAGGACAGGGGCCTACGAGCAGTACTTC. It codes for CASSGIVRTGAYEQYF.

This clone has just one count. The chain recombines TRBV27 with TRBJ1-5, with 10 bases fitting TRBD1. Germline V gives CDR1 MNHEY, CDR2 SMNVEV (reference sequence). There are 15 residues in the CDR3. After removal of 6 bases from V and 6 bases from J, the junction contained 8 bases not matched to a gene. In DNA, the CDR3 is TGTGCCAGCAGGGCCGGGACAGGGGTGACTCAGCCCCAGCATTTT. This codes for CASRAGTGVTQPQHF.

The chain is built from TRBV4-1 and TRBJ1-1; D possibly corresponds to TRBD1 (5 bases). Trimming stripped 1 base from V and 4 bases from J, with 10 bases between. This CDR3 spans 14 amino acids. CDR1 is MGHRA, CDR2 YSYEKL, per germline. CDR3 in amino acids: CASSQGTGFTEAFF. CDR3 DNA: TGCGCCAGCAGCCAAGGTACAGGTTTCACTGAAGCTTTCTTT.